These 2 T cell receptor beta chains were sequenced from one sample in a study of T cell responses to AZD1222 COVID-19 vaccine. Clones were sequenced by immunoSEQ multiplex PCR, and TCRdb holds only the in-frame ones, with some missing. The sample has about 53,000 clones; around 85% are singletons. Specimen: peripheral blood, collected on day 0 of AZD1222 vaccination. The receptors originated from an adult in good health.

V gene TRBV18 combines with J gene TRBJ2-5; a weak D match, TRBD2 (6 bases). This CDR3 contains 15 residues. Germline assignment: CDR1 KGHSH and CDR2 LQKENI. V was pared by 3 bases and J by 5 bases, with 16 bases between. The DNA for the CDR3 is TGTGCCAGCTCACCCGGGACTTTAGGGCGGGAGACCCAGTACTTC. It yields the protein CASSPGTLGRETQYF.

The chain combines TRBV6-5 with TRBJ2-1; possibly TRBD2 for D (6 bases). The CDR3 runs to 15 residues. With 2 bases removed from V and 4 bases from J, the gap between germline ends came to 12 bases. Germline V CDR1 and CDR2: MNHEY, SVGAGI. The DNA of the CDR3 is TGTGCCAGCAGTTACGGCGCGGGAAGGTACAATGAGCAGTTCTTC. It specifies CASSYGAGRYNEQFF.